Listed here are 27 T cell receptor beta chains from one sample, sequenced in a study of T cell responses to AZD1222 COVID-19 vaccine (dated by TCRdb to about 2021). The library was built by means of the immunoSEQ multiplex PCR assay. TCRdb carries this immuneACCESS record with in-frame sequences only. Its versions omit some clonotypes, under half of them owing to an unresolved V gene in the studies checked, with the rest unexplained. Present in this sample are 170,000 or so clones, roughly nine tenths of which were seen just once. The ten biggest clones cover 2.6% of the sample. Reading the label with the study, this specimen's time point is: baseline before first vaccination. Sequencing was performed on peripheral blood, taken on day 0 of AZD1222 vaccination. These receptors came from an adult in good health.

V and J are TRBV4-2 and TRBJ2-1; TRBD2 matches at 8 bases. Germline V gene lookup returns CDR1 LGHNA and CDR2 YNFKEQ. This CDR3 region has 16 residues. The ends lost 3 bases at V and 4 bases at J; junction bases unmatched: 8. The CDR3 nucleotides are TGTGCCAGCAGCCAGGATTCGGGGGGGGGTTACAATGAGCAGTTCTTC. Amino acids: CASSQDSGGGYNEQFF.

The chain combines TRBV3-1 (or the pseudogene TRBV3-2) with TRBJ2-7; D uncertain. CDR3 length: 12 amino acids. The V end was cut by 1 base, the J end by 7 bases, with 8 bases between. Germline CDR1 and CDR2: LGHDT and YNNKEL (reference sequence). In DNA, the CDR3 is TGTGCCAGCAGCCAAGTCTCGTGGGAGCAGTACTTC. Protein sequence: CASSQVSWEQYF.

This chain joins TRBV2 and TRBJ1-1; D is unresolved. The germline V gene has CDR1 SNHLY and CDR2 FYNNEI. Trimming removed 5 bases from V and 0 bases from J, with 4 bases in between. The CDR3 contains 12 residues. Written as DNA, the CDR3 is TGTGCCAGCAGTAGAATGAACACTGAAGCTTTCTTT. Translating it yields CASSRMNTEAFF.

The V and J genes are TRBV12-3 or TRBV12-4 and TRBJ1-5; D remains ambiguous. The CDR3 runs to 13 residues. V was shortened by 0 bases and J by 2 bases, with 2 bases between the two germline ends. In DNA, the CDR3 is TGTGCCAGCAGTTTAGCGGGCAATCAGCCCCAGCATTTT. Its translation: CASSLAGNQPQHF.

V usage is TRBV3-1 (or the pseudogene TRBV3-2) and J usage is TRBJ1-2; D uncertain. Germline V lookup: CDR1 LGHDT, CDR2 YNNKEL (reference sequence). The CDR3 has 13 amino acids. V gave up 3 bases and J gave up 2 bases, with 7 bases separating them. The CDR3 DNA sequence: TGTGCCAGCAGCCAGGCAATCAACTATGGCTACACCTTC. It is translated as CASSQAINYGYTF.

The CDR3 region is CASALTLAGIGETQYF. The CDR3 DNA reads as TGTGCCAGCGCCCTAACACTAGCGGGAATCGGAGAGACCCAGTACTTC. This chain links TRBV2 with TRBJ2-5; 10 nucleotides agree with TRBD2. The junction had 13 bases not matched to a gene; V was cut back by 8 bases and J by 4 bases. From germline, CDR1 is SNHLY and CDR2 FYNNEI. This CDR3 spans 16 amino acids.

This chain connects TRBV29-1 to TRBJ1-1; 9 nucleotides align to TRBD1. Looked up from germline, CDR1 is SQVTM and CDR2 is ANQGSEA. The CDR3 is 13 amino acids. V shed 6 bases and J 3 bases; nucleotides not matched to a gene: 5. Here the CDR3 reads CSVRQGVHTEAFF. In DNA form, the CDR3 reads TGCAGCGTCCGACAGGGGGTACACACTGAAGCTTTCTTT. Looking up the rest from reference TRBV29-1 and TRBJ1-1 gives the full variable domain: SAVISQKPSRDICQRGTSLTIQCQVDSQVTMMFWYRQQPGQSLTLIATANQGSEATYESGFVIDKFPISRPNLTFSTLTVSNMSPEDSSIYLCSVRQGVHTEAFFGQGTRLTVV.

J is TRBJ2-7 and V is TRBV10-1; 10 bases fit TRBD2. Germline V gene data show CDR1 as WNHNN and CDR2 as SYGVQD (reference sequence). With V trimmed by 2 bases and J by 6 bases, 7 bases remained unmatched. The CDR3 consists of 15 residues. CDR3 DNA sequence: TGCGCCAGCAGTGAGAGGGCTAGCGGGAGATCCGAGCAGTACTTC. This codes for CASSERASGRSEQYF.

This clone was counted a single time. One end of the junction fails to match germline, which may point to a read error. The same CDR3 also results from other DNA sequences found in this sample. The chain's CDR3 is CAWSVSLGGTYRNQPQHF. CDR3 bases: TGCGCCTGGAGTGTATCCCTCGGGGGCACCTATCGCAATCAGCCCCAGCATTTT. The V gene is TRBV30, the J gene TRBJ1-5; the D gene is possibly TRBD1 (6 bases). Germline V gene data show CDR1 as GTSNPN and CDR2 as SVGIG (reference sequence). The CDR3 length is 18 residues.

CDR3 protein: CASSLGGGYEQYF. DNA for the CDR3: TGTGCCAGCAGCTTGGGGGGCGGGTACGAGCAGTACTTC. The V call is TRBV11-3, the J call TRBJ2-7, with D possibly being TRBD1 or TRBD2 (6 bases each). The CDR3 extends over 13 amino acids. V was shortened by 3 bases and J by 4 bases, with 10 bases between the two germline ends. The V gene's germline CDR1 is SGHNT and CDR2 YENEEA.

This chain links TRBV19 with TRBJ2-2; TRBD1 matches at 8 bases. J gave up 1 base and V 6 bases, and 1 base lay outside the gene matches. CDR1 and CDR2 from the germline V gene are LNHDA and SQIVND (reference sequence). This CDR3 contains 14 residues. CDR3 protein: CASRDRGNTGELFF. The CDR3 bases are TGTGCCAGTAGAGACAGGGGGAACACCGGGGAGCTGTTTTTT.

The J gene is TRBJ1-1, the V gene TRBV19, with TRBD1 as a possible D gene (5 bases). Germline V CDR1 and CDR2: LNHDA, SQIVND (reference sequence). V lost 7 bases and J lost 4, with 13 bases in between. The CDR3 is made up of 13 amino acids. The CDR3 DNA is TGTGCCAGTAATACGGGACTGGTCACTGAAGCTTTCTTT. Amino acid sequence: CASNTGLVTEAFF.

The J gene is TRBJ1-4, the V gene TRBV6-5; D gene unclear. The CDR3 consists of 10 residues. The V end lost 8 bases, the J end lost 12 bases, and 10 bases lay between the germline ends. In germline, CDR1 is MNHEY, CDR2 SVGAGI. CDR3 in DNA: TGTGCCAGCGGACTTGGGGAACTGTTTTTT. This gives the protein CASGLGELFF.

This chain connects TRBV2 to TRBJ2-3; D not certain. Germline CDR1 reads SNHLY; CDR2 reads FYNNEI. V lost 0 bases, J lost 8 bases, and 15 bases lay in between. The CDR3 consists of 15 residues. The CDR3 spells CASSEAPTEGGTQYF. The CDR3 DNA reads as TGTGCCAGCAGTGAAGCGCCAACTGAAGGTGGTACGCAGTATTTT.

The J gene is TRBJ1-1, the V gene TRBV12-3 or TRBV12-4; TRBD1 is a possible D gene (5 bases). V was shortened by 11 bases and J by 5 bases, with 12 bases between the two germline ends. The CDR3 contains 11 residues. CDR3 sequence (DNA): TGTGCCTCACTCGGGGGGACTGAAGCTTTCTTT. It is translated as CASLGGTEAFF.

V usage is TRBV29-1 and J usage is TRBJ1-2; 11 nucleotides line up with TRBD1. The trim removed 2 bases at V and 6 bases at J, leaving 14 bases unmatched. This CDR3 is built from 17 residues. Germline V gene sequence: CDR1 SQVTM, CDR2 ANQGSEA. The CDR3: CSVENLGTGGGVNGYTF. CDR3 in DNA: TGCAGCGTTGAAAACCTCGGGACAGGGGGTGGAGTGAATGGCTACACCTTC.

The chain employs TRBV5-1 and TRBJ2-7; TRBD1 matches at 12 bases. CDR3 size: 15 residues. Germline values: CDR1 SGHRS, CDR2 YFSETQ. With 0 bases clipped from V and 7 bases from J, the junction kept 5 bases outside the gene matches. The CDR3 nucleotides read TGCGCCAGCAGCTTGGGCGGGACAGGGGGCTGGGAGCAGTACTTC. It specifies CASSLGGTGGWEQYF.

The chain combines TRBV3-1 (or the pseudogene TRBV3-2) with TRBJ2-2; D might be TRBD2 (5 bases). The CDR3 consists of 15 residues. The germline V gene encodes CDR1 LGHDT and CDR2 YNNKEL (reference sequence). V was cut by 11 bases and J by 0 bases, with 16 bases left in between. DNA for the CDR3: TGTGCCTCTCGGGGTCGGGCGACGAACACCGGGGAGCTGTTTTTT. It encodes CASRGRATNTGELFF.

This chain uses TRBV20-1 with TRBJ1-2; D not resolved. V dropped 3 bases and J dropped 7 bases, with 9 bases sitting between them. The germline CDR1 and CDR2 sequences are DFQATT and SNEGSKA (reference sequence). This CDR3 comprises 11 residues. CDR3 protein: CSARTRAGYTF. CDR3 DNA sequence: TGCAGTGCTAGGACCCGGGCTGGCTACACCTTC.

The CDR3 loop is CASSQTRTSGYYEQYF. Here the CDR3 DNA reads TGTGCCAGCAGCCAAACCCGGACTAGCGGGTACTACGAGCAGTACTTC. The chain carries TRBV3-1 (or the pseudogene TRBV3-2) and TRBJ2-7; 11 positions agree with TRBD2. V lost 2 bases and J lost 3; bases outside the gene matches: 6. Germline V gene data show CDR1 as LGHDT and CDR2 as YNNKEL (reference sequence). The CDR3 spans 16 residues.

V gene TRBV2 combines with J gene TRBJ1-5; D perhaps matches TRBD1 (5 bases). The CDR3 has 15 amino acids. Per germline, CDR1 SNHLY and CDR2 FYNNEI. Trimming pared 6 bases from V and 4 bases from J, leaving 16 bases between. The CDR3 region is CASSTGRNSNQPQHF. CDR3 nucleotides: TGTGCCAGCAGCACAGGTCGCAATTCGAATCAGCCCCAGCATTTT.

The sample holds a few counts of this clone. This chain links TRBV24-1 with TRBJ2-3; TRBD1 or TRBD2 may be the D gene (5 bases each). V lost 11 bases, J lost 4 bases, and 21 bases lay in between. This CDR3 region has 15 residues. The germline V gene has CDR1 KGHDR and CDR2 SFDVKD. CDR3 protein: CAIWGSASSADTQYF. CDR3 DNA: TGTGCCATCTGGGGGTCGGCTAGCTCGGCAGATACGCAGTATTTT.

V and J are TRBV19 and TRBJ2-1; D remains unclear. Trimming shortened V by 6 bases and J by 0 bases, and 12 bases separated the two germline ends. The CDR3 extends over 15 amino acids. Germline V gene data show CDR1 as LNHDA and CDR2 as SQIVND (reference sequence). DNA of the CDR3: TGTGCCAGTAGCCTCCTAAGGAGCTCCTACAATGAGCAGTTCTTC. Translation: CASSLLRSSYNEQFF.

The chain is built from TRBV3-1 (or the pseudogene TRBV3-2) and TRBJ2-5; 7 bases line up with TRBD2. The CDR3 contains 16 residues. V was clipped by 1 base and J by 1 base; unmatched bases: 6. CDR1 is LGHDT and CDR2 is YNNKEL in the germline V gene (reference sequence). CDR3 sequence reads: CASSQGQLALQETQYF. In nucleotides, the CDR3 is TGTGCCAGCAGCCAAGGTCAACTAGCGCTCCAAGAGACCCAGTACTTC.

This rearrangement joins TRBV27 to TRBJ1-1; 10 bases match TRBD1. This CDR3 comprises 16 residues. V shed 5 bases and J 1 base; nucleotides not matched to a gene: 7. Germline V lookup: CDR1 MNHEY, CDR2 SMNVEV (reference sequence). The CDR3 DNA is TGTGCCAGCAGTCCCGCCAGACAGGGGGCGAACACTGAAGCTTTCTTT. It yields the protein CASSPARQGANTEAFF.

J is TRBJ2-7 and V is TRBV27; D possibly corresponds to TRBD2 (7 bases). Trimming removed 4 bases from V and 0 bases from J, with 13 bases in between. The length of the CDR3 is 15 residues. Germline values: CDR1 MNHEY, CDR2 SMNVEV (reference sequence). As DNA, the CDR3 is TGTGCCAGCAGTTCCCGAGGGGGGGGCTCCTACGAGCAGTACTTC. This gives the protein CASSSRGGGSYEQYF.

The CDR3 coding sequence is TGCAGCGTCCAGATGGGGAGGGGTTTTGGAAAACTGTTTTTT. Translation gives CSVQMGRGFGKLFF. The J gene is TRBJ1-4, the V gene TRBV29-1; tentative D call: TRBD1 (5 bases). The CDR3 is made up of 14 amino acids. From germline, CDR1 is SQVTM and CDR2 ANQGSEA. V gave up 6 bases and J gave up 10 bases, with 21 bases separating them.